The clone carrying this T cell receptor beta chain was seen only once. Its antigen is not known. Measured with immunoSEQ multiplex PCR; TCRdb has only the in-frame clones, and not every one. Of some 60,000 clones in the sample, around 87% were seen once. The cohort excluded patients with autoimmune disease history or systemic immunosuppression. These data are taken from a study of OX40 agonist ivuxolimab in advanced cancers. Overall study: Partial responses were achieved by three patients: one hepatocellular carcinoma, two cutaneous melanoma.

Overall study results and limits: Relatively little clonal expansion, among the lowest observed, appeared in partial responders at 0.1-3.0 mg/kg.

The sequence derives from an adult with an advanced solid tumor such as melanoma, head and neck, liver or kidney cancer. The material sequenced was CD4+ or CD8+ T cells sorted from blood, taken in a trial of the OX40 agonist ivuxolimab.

DNA for the CDR3: TGTGCCAGCGGAACAGGCTCCGAAAAACTGTTTTTT. Protein: CASGTGSEKLFF. The chain uses TRBV6-1 and TRBJ1-4; D is perhaps TRBD1 (5 bases). Germline V gives CDR1 MNHNS, CDR2 SASEGT. V shed 8 bases and J shed 8 bases, with 12 bases lying between them. The CDR3 sequence is 12 residues long.